This T cell receptor beta chain derives from a study of cytotoxic CD8 clonotypes in ibrutinib-treated CLL. Study in general: When averaged across all of the samples, the counts came to some 250,000 productive templates and 86,000 or so productive rearrangements.

Sequencing was performed with immunoSEQ multiplex PCR; in TCRdb, only in-frame clones are kept and a portion is missing. The sample includes tens of thousands of clones, 49% seen only once; the top ten take approximately 17%. This clone was seen more than once but under ten times. In germline, CDR1 is MGHRA, CDR2 YSYEKL. The CDR3 extends over 16 amino acids. The trim removed 7 bases at V and 1 base at J, leaving 11 bases unmatched. The sample consisted of PBMCs, taken before ibrutinib treatment. The source is a human donor with chronic lymphocytic leukemia. The chain couples TRBV4-1 to TRBJ2-5; TRBD2 agrees at 8 bases. The CDR3 DNA reads as TGCGCCAGCATGCCCCAGGGGCTAGCGGGCCAAGAGACCCAGTACTTC. Its translation: CASMPQGLAGQETQYF.